This T cell receptor beta chain was documented in a study of early T cells in non-severe SARS-CoV-2 infection. Tagging with unique molecular identifiers was applied to individual cDNA molecules. TCRdb independently ran MiXCR on the 5' RACE reads; one entry per CDR3 protein. This sample has approximately 19,000 distinct CDR3 sequences, with 5% found just once. This clonotype was detected ten times or more. This clonotype was obtained from an adult who was a healthcare worker with PCR-confirmed SARS-CoV-2 infection or an uninfected control (not recorded which). What was sequenced was whole blood.

The CDR3 sequence is CASSPPLGDTRDTQYF. The CDR3 region has the DNA TGTGCCAGCTCACCACCTCTAGGGGATACTAGAGATACGCAGTATTTT. The chain joins TRBV18 to TRBJ2-3; D could derive from TRBD1 or TRBD2 (5 bases each). Between the trimmed V and J ends, which lost 0 bases and 5 bases, there was a span of 15 bases. The CDR3 has 16 residues. In germline, CDR1 is KGHSH, CDR2 LQKENI. Filled out from reference TRBV18 and TRBJ2-3, the complete variable domain reads NAGVMQNPRHLVRRRGQEARLRCSPMKGHSHVYWYRQLPEEGLKFMVYLQKENIIDESGMPKERFSAEFPKEGPSILRIQQVVRGDSAAYFCASSPPLGDTRDTQYFGPGTRLTVL.